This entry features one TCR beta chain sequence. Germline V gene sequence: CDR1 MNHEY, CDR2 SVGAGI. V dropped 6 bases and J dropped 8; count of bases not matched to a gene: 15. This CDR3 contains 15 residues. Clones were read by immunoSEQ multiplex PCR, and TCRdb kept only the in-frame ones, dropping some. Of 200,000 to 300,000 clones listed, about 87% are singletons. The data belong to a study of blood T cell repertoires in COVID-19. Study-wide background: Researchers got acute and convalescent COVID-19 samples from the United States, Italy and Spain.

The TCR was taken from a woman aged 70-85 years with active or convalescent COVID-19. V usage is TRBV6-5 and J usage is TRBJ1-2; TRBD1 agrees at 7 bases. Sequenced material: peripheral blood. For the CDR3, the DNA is TGTGCCAGCAGCCTTACCCCCCGGACAGGCTCCGGCTACACCTTC. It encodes CASSLTPRTGSGYTF.